This T cell receptor (beta chain) comes out of a study of T cells after yellow fever vaccination. Study results and caveats: Reappearing after the booster were most of the clones from primary vaccination (about 95% CD4, about 87% CD8).

Germline loops: CDR1 DFQATT, CDR2 SNEGSKA (reference sequence). The CDR3 extends over 15 amino acids. Between the trimmed V and J ends, which lost 0 bases and 4 bases, there was a span of 13 bases. MiXCR was run by TCRdb on the 5' RACE reads, yielding one entry per CDR3 protein. The table has 550,000 to 750,000 distinct CDR3 sequences, approximately 15% seen once; the top ten hold around an eighth. As regards this clonotype: Its antigen is unknown.

This chain uses TRBV20-1 with TRBJ2-4; D is uncertain. The sample in question was PBMCs, obtained on the day of the yellow fever booster vaccination. The clonotype originates from a man aged 25-40 years who received the YFV17D yellow fever vaccine. CDR3 sequence: CSARDPTMEKNIQYF. The CDR3 nucleotides are TGCAGTGCTAGAGATCCCACAATGGAAAAAAACATTCAGTACTTC.